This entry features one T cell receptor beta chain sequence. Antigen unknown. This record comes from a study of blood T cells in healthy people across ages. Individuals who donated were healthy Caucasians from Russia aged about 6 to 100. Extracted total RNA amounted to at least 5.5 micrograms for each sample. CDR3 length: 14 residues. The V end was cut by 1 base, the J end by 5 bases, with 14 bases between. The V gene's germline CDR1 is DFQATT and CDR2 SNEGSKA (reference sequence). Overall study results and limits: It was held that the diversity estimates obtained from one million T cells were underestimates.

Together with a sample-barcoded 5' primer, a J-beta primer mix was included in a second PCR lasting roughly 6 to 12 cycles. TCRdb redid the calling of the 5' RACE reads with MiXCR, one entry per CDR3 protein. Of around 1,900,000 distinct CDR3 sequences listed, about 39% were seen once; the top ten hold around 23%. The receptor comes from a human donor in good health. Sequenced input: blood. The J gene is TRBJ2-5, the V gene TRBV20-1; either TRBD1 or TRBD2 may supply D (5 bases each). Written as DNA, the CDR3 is TGCAGTGCTAGAGTTCGGGGCACGGGGGAGACCCAGTACTTC. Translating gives CSARVRGTGETQYF.